The TCR beta chain under discussion was sequenced for a study of identical twins. Comment on this clonotype: What it binds is unknown.

Healthy Caucasian donors formed the entire cohort. TCRdb reprocessed the 5' RACE reads with MiXCR, giving one entry per CDR3 protein. The sample carries 450,000 or so distinct CDR3 sequences, around 14% recorded once. Study-wide findings and caveats: In monozygotic twins, models underestimated the sharing of out-of-frame TCR alpha. The abundant beta clonotypes from cord blood had fewer insertions, and memory repertoires had none of this.

Germline V gives CDR1 LNHNV, CDR2 YYDKDF (reference sequence). With 0 bases clipped from V and 7 bases from J, the junction kept 6 bases outside the gene matches. CDR3 size: 16 residues. These data were also reused for a study on yellow fever vaccine responses in identical twins.

This chain joins TRBV15 and TRBJ2-2, with 9 bases aligning to TRBD2. This sequence was found in a woman aged 18-30 years in good health. Source material: CD4+ T cells sorted from blood. CDR3 coding DNA: TGTGCCACCAGCAGAGATGAGGGTAGCGGGGGCGGGGAGCTGTTTTTT. Protein: CATSRDEGSGGGELFF.